The rows below give T cell receptor beta chains drawn from one sample of a study of T cells after posttransplantation cyclophosphamide. The repertoire was sequenced with immunoSEQ multiplex PCR; TCRdb's copy has only in-frame clones and lacks some. Listed for the sample are tens of thousands of clones, none seen a single time. This material consisted of PBMCs, taken after allogeneic stem cell transplant with posttransplant cyclophosphamide. These receptors all stem from a young adult male patient who received an allogeneic stem cell transplant from a related donor, was CMV-positive, and had no GVHD. The T cells may come from the graft donor. The CDR3 runs from the conserved cysteine through the conserved F or W. Each record gives: clone size, J gene, V gene, D gene, CDR3 protein, CDR3 DNA. The D gene is left open where the match is weak. Clone size is stated in some rows and not others, as once, few, many or a class when expanded.

abundance: many; j_gene: TRBJ2-1; v_gene: TRBV27; d_gene: TRBD1; CDR3aa: CASTRTGQGVNEQFF; CDR3nt: TGTGCCAGCACCCGAACGGGACAGGGGGTTAATGAGCAGTTCTTC
abundance: many; j_gene: TRBJ2-1; v_gene: TRBV5-1; d_gene: TRBD2; CDR3aa: CASGLAGAINEQFF; CDR3nt: TGCGCCAGCGGACTAGCGGGGGCCATCAATGAGCAGTTCTTC
abundance: many; j_gene: TRBJ2-7; v_gene: TRBV6-5; d_gene: TRBD2; CDR3aa: CASSHREGYEQYF; CDR3nt: TGTGCCAGCAGCCACCGGGAGGGCTACGAGCAGTACTTC
abundance: many; j_gene: TRBJ2-1; v_gene: TRBV19; d_gene: TRBD1; CDR3aa: CASSIGTGGGEQFF; CDR3nt: TGTGCCAGTAGTATTGGGACAGGGGGCGGTGAGCAGTTCTTC
abundance: many; j_gene: TRBJ2-3; v_gene: TRBV7-5; d_gene: NA; CDR3aa: CVRSFSNPVWRGTDTQYF; CDR3nt: TGTGTCAGAAGCTTTTCGAATCCAGTATGGCGGGGCACAGATACGCAGTATTTT
abundance: many; j_gene: TRBJ2-6; v_gene: TRBV29-1; d_gene: NA; CDR3aa: CSVAPSSSANVLTF; CDR3nt: TGCAGCGTTGCCCCAAGCTCGAGCGCCAACGTCCTGACTTTC
abundance: many; j_gene: TRBJ2-3; v_gene: TRBV5-4; d_gene: NA; CDR3aa: CASRAGSTDTQYF; CDR3nt: TGTGCCAGCCGAGCGGGCAGCACAGATACGCAGTATTTT
abundance: many; j_gene: TRBJ2-1; v_gene: TRBV30; d_gene: NA; CDR3aa: CAWTSGLAPSEQFF; CDR3nt: TGTGCCTGGACCTCTGGGCTAGCTCCTAGTGAGCAGTTCTTC
abundance: many; j_gene: TRBJ1-5; v_gene: TRBV5-1; d_gene: TRBD1; CDR3aa: CASRDGRGLGSEPQHF; CDR3nt: TGCGCCAGCAGGGATGGCAGGGGGCTCGGGTCGGAGCCCCAGCATTTT
abundance: many; j_gene: TRBJ2-7; v_gene: TRBV11-1; d_gene: TRBD2; CDR3aa: CASSLLAGFSYEQYF; CDR3nt: TGTGCCAGCAGCCTACTAGCGGGGTTCTCCTACGAGCAGTACTTC
abundance: many; j_gene: TRBJ2-3; v_gene: TRBV2; d_gene: NA; CDR3aa: CASSEAATGGTDTQYF; CDR3nt: TGTGCCAGCAGTGAAGCGGCGACGGGGGGCACAGATACGCAGTATTTT
abundance: many; j_gene: TRBJ2-7; v_gene: TRBV4-3; d_gene: NA; CDR3aa: CASSQDSGYEQYF; CDR3nt: TGCGCCAGCAGCCAAGATTCGGGGTACGAGCAGTACTTC
abundance: NA; j_gene: TRBJ2-5; v_gene: TRBV2; d_gene: TRBD1; CDR3aa: CASSELTGAGTQETQYF; CDR3nt: TGTGCCAGCAGTGAACTCACAGGGGCGGGTACCCAAGAGACCCAGTACTTC
abundance: many; j_gene: TRBJ2-2; v_gene: TRBV27; d_gene: TRBD2; CDR3aa: CASSPSRAGWNTGELFF; CDR3nt: TGTGCCAGCAGTCCGTCTAGAGCGGGGTGGAACACCGGGGAGCTGTTTTTT
abundance: many; j_gene: TRBJ2-3; v_gene: TRBV6-6; d_gene: NA; CDR3aa: CASSYRNLQGTDTQYF; CDR3nt: TGTGCCAGCAGTTACCGAAACCTCCAGGGCACAGATACGCAGTATTTT
abundance: many; j_gene: TRBJ2-2; v_gene: TRBV4-1; d_gene: NA; CDR3aa: CASSQDRSANTGELFF; CDR3nt: TGCGCCAGCAGCCAAGACAGGTCCGCGAACACCGGGGAGCTGTTTTTT
abundance: NA; j_gene: TRBJ2-3; v_gene: TRBV6-4; d_gene: NA; CDR3aa: CASIDSRGGPTDTQYF; CDR3nt: TGTGCCAGCATCGATTCGAGGGGGGGGCCCACAGATACGCAGTATTTT
abundance: many; j_gene: TRBJ2-6; v_gene: TRBV14; d_gene: NA; CDR3aa: CASSLGGPGANVLTF; CDR3nt: TGTGCCAGCAGCCTCGGTGGGCCTGGGGCCAACGTCCTGACTTTC
abundance: many; j_gene: TRBJ2-3; v_gene: TRBV19; d_gene: TRBD2; CDR3aa: CAAGRGKSDTQYF; CDR3nt: TGTGCCGCTGGGAGGGGTAAATCAGATACGCAGTATTTT
abundance: many; j_gene: TRBJ2-1; v_gene: TRBV30; d_gene: NA; CDR3aa: CAWNPDSHYPGDEQFF; CDR3nt: TGTGCCTGGAACCCGGACAGCCACTACCCCGGAGATGAGCAGTTCTTC
abundance: many; j_gene: TRBJ2-7; v_gene: TRBV18; d_gene: NA; CDR3aa: CASSPPHGGLGVEQYF; CDR3nt: TGTGCCAGCTCACCACCGCACGGGGGTTTGGGGGTCGAGCAGTACTTC
abundance: many; j_gene: TRBJ1-2; v_gene: TRBV28; d_gene: TRBD1; CDR3aa: CASSLPGQGRDGYTF; CDR3nt: TGTGCCAGCAGTTTACCGGGACAGGGGAGGGATGGCTACACCTTC
abundance: many; j_gene: TRBJ1-5; v_gene: TRBV29-1; d_gene: TRBD1; CDR3aa: CSVETGGNQPQHF; CDR3nt: TGCAGCGTTGAAACAGGGGGCAATCAGCCCCAGCATTTT
abundance: many; j_gene: TRBJ1-2; v_gene: TRBV7-8; d_gene: TRBD1; CDR3aa: CASSFGQGAYTF; CDR3nt: TGTGCCAGCAGCTTTGGACAGGGTGCCTACACCTTC
abundance: few; j_gene: TRBJ2-1; v_gene: TRBV9; d_gene: NA; CDR3aa: CANPGAGEQFF; CDR3nt: TGTGCCAACCCAGGGGCCGGTGAGCAGTTCTTC
abundance: many; j_gene: TRBJ2-1; v_gene: TRBV9; d_gene: NA; CDR3aa: CASSVSSLVYNEQFF; CDR3nt: TGTGCCAGCAGCGTTAGCAGCTTGGTCTACAATGAGCAGTTCTTC
abundance: many; j_gene: TRBJ1-3; v_gene: TRBV9; d_gene: NA; CDR3aa: CASSTQWTESSGNTIYF; CDR3nt: TGTGCCAGCAGCACCCAATGGACTGAGAGCTCTGGAAACACCATATATTTT
abundance: many; j_gene: TRBJ2-1; v_gene: TRBV7-3; d_gene: TRBD1; CDR3aa: CASSFRGLNNEQFF; CDR3nt: TGTGCCAGCAGCTTTAGGGGGCTCAACAATGAGCAGTTCTTC
abundance: many; j_gene: TRBJ2-3; v_gene: TRBV18; d_gene: NA; CDR3aa: CASSPPRRGTDTQYF; CDR3nt: TGTGCCAGCTCACCACCTCGCAGGGGAACAGATACGCAGTATTTT
abundance: NA; j_gene: TRBJ2-3; v_gene: TRBV10-3; d_gene: TRBD1; CDR3aa: CAISESGQGAGGTDTQYF; CDR3nt: TGTGCCATCAGTGAGTCGGGACAGGGGGCAGGGGGCACAGATACGCAGTACTTT
abundance: many; j_gene: TRBJ2-7; v_gene: TRBV27; d_gene: NA; CDR3aa: CASSSSFLYEQYF; CDR3nt: TGTGCCAGCAGTTCCTCCTTCCTCTACGAGCAGTACTTC
abundance: many; j_gene: TRBJ2-7; v_gene: TRBV23-1; d_gene: TRBD2; CDR3aa: CASSYKRDVSYEQYF; CDR3nt: TGCGCCAGCAGTTATAAGCGGGACGTGTCCTACGAGCAGTACTTC
abundance: many; j_gene: TRBJ2-7; v_gene: TRBV7-8; d_gene: NA; CDR3aa: CASSLSYEQYF; CDR3nt: TGTGCCAGCAGCCTATCCTACGAGCAGTACTTC
abundance: many; j_gene: TRBJ2-5; v_gene: TRBV5-6; d_gene: NA; CDR3aa: CASSLPSPLQETQYF; CDR3nt: TGTGCCAGCAGCTTGCCTAGCCCTTTACAAGAGACCCAGTACTTC
abundance: many; j_gene: TRBJ2-3; v_gene: TRBV5-6; d_gene: NA; CDR3aa: CASSLGEADTQYF; CDR3nt: TGTGCCAGCAGCTTGGGGGAGGCAGATACGCAGTATTTT
abundance: few; j_gene: TRBJ2-7; v_gene: TRBV12-1; d_gene: NA; CDR3aa: CASSTFSGGGSYEQYF; CDR3nt: TGTGCCAGCAGCACCTTTAGCGGGGGGGGCTCCTACGAGCAGTACTTC
abundance: NA; j_gene: TRBJ1-1; v_gene: TRBV28; d_gene: NA; CDR3aa: CASSFLTQGAFF; CDR3nt: TGTGCCAGCAGTTTCCTGACGCAGGGTGCTTTCTTT
abundance: many; j_gene: TRBJ1-2; v_gene: TRBV4-1; d_gene: TRBD1; CDR3aa: CASSLDRGRGVGYGYTF; CDR3nt: TGCGCCAGCAGCCTGGACAGGGGGCGAGGGGTAGGCTATGGCTACACCTTC
abundance: many; j_gene: TRBJ2-2; v_gene: TRBV2; d_gene: NA; CDR3aa: CASRRSGELFF; CDR3nt: TGTGCCAGTCGCAGAAGCGGGGAGCTGTTTTTT
abundance: many; j_gene: TRBJ1-2; v_gene: TRBV28; d_gene: NA; CDR3aa: CASTPSPLRAYGYTF; CDR3nt: TGTGCCAGCACCCCCTCCCCTCTCAGGGCCTATGGCTACACCTTC
abundance: few; j_gene: TRBJ2-3; v_gene: TRBV18; d_gene: NA; CDR3aa: CASSPRGGSTLTDTQYF; CDR3nt: TGTGCCAGCTCACCACGGGGGGGCTCAACTCTCACAGATACGCAGTATTTT
abundance: many; j_gene: TRBJ2-3; v_gene: TRBV29-1; d_gene: TRBD2; CDR3aa: CSAESGGARTDTQYF; CDR3nt: TGCAGCGCCGAAAGCGGGGGAGCACGCACAGATACGCAGTATTTT
abundance: many; j_gene: TRBJ2-1; v_gene: TRBV4-3; d_gene: TRBD1; CDR3aa: CASSPGTVTNEQFF; CDR3nt: TGCGCCAGCAGCCCGGGGACAGTGACGAATGAGCAGTTCTTC
abundance: many; j_gene: TRBJ2-1; v_gene: TRBV7-9; d_gene: NA; CDR3aa: CASSRTDNEQFF; CDR3nt: TGTGCCAGCAGCCGTACGGACAATGAGCAGTTCTTC
abundance: many; j_gene: TRBJ1-2; v_gene: TRBV5-1; d_gene: TRBD1; CDR3aa: CASSTGQWSYGYTF; CDR3nt: TGCGCCAGCAGCACGGGACAGTGGTCCTATGGCTACACCTTC
abundance: NA; j_gene: TRBJ2-5; v_gene: TRBV6-6; d_gene: TRBD1; CDR3aa: CASSYGTGQEQYF; CDR3nt: TGTGCCAGCAGTTACGGGACAGGGCAAGAGCAGTACTTC
abundance: many; j_gene: TRBJ2-7; v_gene: TRBV7-8; d_gene: TRBD1; CDR3aa: CASSLGGQGPYEQYF; CDR3nt: TGTGCCAGCAGCTTAGGGGGACAGGGGCCATACGAGCAGTACTTC
abundance: many; j_gene: TRBJ1-5; v_gene: TRBV30; d_gene: TRBD1; CDR3aa: CAWSTGDGNQPQHF; CDR3nt: TGTGCCTGGAGTACAGGGGATGGTAATCAGCCCCAGCATTTT
abundance: many; j_gene: TRBJ2-1; v_gene: TRBV21-1; d_gene: NA; CDR3aa: CASSDRAPSQRGLSYNEQFF; CDR3nt: TGTGCCAGCAGCGACCGGGCCCCTAGTCAGCGGGGCCTCTCCTACAATGAGCAGTTCTTC
abundance: many; j_gene: TRBJ2-3; v_gene: TRBV19; d_gene: TRBD2; CDR3aa: CASLLWGGRRDTQYF; CDR3nt: TGTGCCAGTCTGCTTTGGGGGGGGAGGAGAGATACGCAGTATTTT
abundance: many; j_gene: TRBJ2-7; v_gene: TRBV20-1; d_gene: NA; CDR3aa: CSASSGYEQYF; CDR3nt: TGCAGTGCTTCCTCGGGCTACGAGCAGTACTTC
abundance: many; j_gene: TRBJ1-2; v_gene: TRBV6-6; d_gene: NA; CDR3aa: CASRADRLLFNYGYTF; CDR3nt: TGTGCCAGCAGGGCTGACAGACTCCTTTTTAACTATGGCTACACCTTC